This TCR beta chain is drawn from a study of CD8 T cells in Susac syndrome (dated by TCRdb to 2018 to 2020). In the study overall: Among the sequenced Susac syndrome patients, roughly six had clinically active disease and fewer than 10 were in clinical remission. At blood withdrawal, Susac syndrome patients were therapy-naive, treated with corticosteroids (with IVIg additionally given to some), or treated with IVIg alone. Whether CD8+ T cell activation and differentiation in Susac syndrome was antigen driven was tested using repertoire sequencing. Results and caveats for the whole study, not just this receptor: In patients with Susac syndrome, the CD4+ T cell repertoire showed no detectable clonal expansion. The TCR sequencing and HLA analysis was acknowledged to have included a relatively small number of individuals.

Unmatched junction bases come to 9, with V trimmed by 6 bases and J by 5 bases. From a lookup of the germline V gene (reference sequence), CDR1 and CDR2 are DFQATT and SNEGSKA. Its CDR3 holds 15 amino acids, cysteine through phenylalanine. CDR3 DNA only is kept here, 45 bases in frame from base 1. RNA was extracted using the RNeasy kit, and roughly 0.45 to 1 microgram was reverse transcribed with random hexamers. The immunoSEQ multiplex PCR assay, which covers 54 Vbeta and 13 Jbeta segments, was used to amplify TCR beta CDR3 regions. To correct PCR amplification bias, a synthetic template baseline was used for both primer optimization and computational correction. Turning to the authors' computational methods: Reads were annotated to V, D and J genes per IMGT and analyzed with immunoSEQ Analyzer, keeping only productive sequences. Clonality was calculated as one minus the Shannon entropy normalized by log2 of the number of productive unique sequences. Public and private clones were assessed among the 100 most prevalent clones of each patient and control. A clone was defined as Susac-specific if it was absent from the healthy and MS cohorts, from more than 850 published viral clones and from other ImmuneACCESS disease sequences. The public reads were run again by TCRdb, first through fastp at Q25 and then through MiXCR, and only productive beta chains were kept. Rows with a matching CDR3 protein are joined into one entry that keeps the most common DNA and genes. TCRdb, not the original authors, processed these V and J calls. Across this sample there are 130,000 or so distinct CDR3 sequences, with over 95% seen only once. In total, the top ten clones hold less than 0.15% of the sample.

High-throughput TCR beta sequencing profiled peripheral blood CD8+ and CD4+ T cells from healthy donors, Susac syndrome patients and multiple sclerosis patients. Susac syndrome patients met recently defined diagnostic criteria for definite or probable disease. Bulk CD8+ and CD4+ T cells were purified by magnetic negative isolation, while CD8+ TEMRA cells were enriched using FACS. Blood was collected in EDTA tubes and processed within 24 hours, with PBMCs isolated through density gradient centrifugation. PBMCs intended for TCR sequencing were frozen in liquid nitrogen and were later thawed in a 37 degrees C water bath. The sorted or isolated CD4+, CD8+ and CD8+ TEMRA cells had a purity of 90% or higher. A remark on this clonotype: No antigen is known for it. No base quality information exists; no much larger clone differs at one position.

The sample taken for sequencing was CD4+ T cells from PBMCs. The chain joins TRBV20-1 to TRBJ2-5; 13 central nucleotides agree with TRBD2. This receptor was identified in a human donor with Susac syndrome. The CDR3 sequence is CSAPSRTSGSETQYF. The nucleotide sequence is TGCAGTGCCCCGAGTCGGACTAGCGGGAGTGAGACCCAGTACTTC.